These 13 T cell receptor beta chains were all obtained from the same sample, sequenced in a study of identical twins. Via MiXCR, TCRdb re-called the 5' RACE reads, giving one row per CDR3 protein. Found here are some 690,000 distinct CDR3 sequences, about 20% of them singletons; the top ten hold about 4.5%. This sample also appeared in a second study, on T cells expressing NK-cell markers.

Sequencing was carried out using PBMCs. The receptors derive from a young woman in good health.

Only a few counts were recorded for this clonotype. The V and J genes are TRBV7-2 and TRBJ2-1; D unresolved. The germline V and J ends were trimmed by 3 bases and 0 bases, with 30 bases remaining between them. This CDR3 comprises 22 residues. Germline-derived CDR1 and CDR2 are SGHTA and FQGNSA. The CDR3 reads CASSFPTFTAAKTRSSYNEQFF. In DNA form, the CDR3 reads TGTGCCAGCAGCTTTCCTACGTTTACGGCCGCCAAGACACGGAGCTCCTACAATGAGCAGTTCTTC.

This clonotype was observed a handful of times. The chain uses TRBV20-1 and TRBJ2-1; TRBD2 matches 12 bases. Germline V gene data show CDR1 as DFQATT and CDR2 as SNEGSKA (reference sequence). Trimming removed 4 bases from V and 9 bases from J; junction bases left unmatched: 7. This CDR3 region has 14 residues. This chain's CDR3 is CSANLAGGPFEQFF. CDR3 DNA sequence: TGCAGTGCTAATCTAGCGGGGGGGCCTTTTGAGCAGTTCTTC.

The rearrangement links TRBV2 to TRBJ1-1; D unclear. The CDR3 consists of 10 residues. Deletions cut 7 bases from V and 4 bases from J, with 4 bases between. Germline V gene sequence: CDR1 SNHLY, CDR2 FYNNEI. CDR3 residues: CASTRTEAFF. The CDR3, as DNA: TGTGCCAGCACCCGCACTGAAGCTTTCTTT.

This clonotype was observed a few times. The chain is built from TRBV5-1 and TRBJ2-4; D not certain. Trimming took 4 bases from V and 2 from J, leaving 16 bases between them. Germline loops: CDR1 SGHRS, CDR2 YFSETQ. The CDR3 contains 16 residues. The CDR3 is CASSMTPLTPKNIQYF. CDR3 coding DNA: TGCGCCAGCAGCATGACGCCCCTAACTCCCAAAAACATTCAGTACTTC.

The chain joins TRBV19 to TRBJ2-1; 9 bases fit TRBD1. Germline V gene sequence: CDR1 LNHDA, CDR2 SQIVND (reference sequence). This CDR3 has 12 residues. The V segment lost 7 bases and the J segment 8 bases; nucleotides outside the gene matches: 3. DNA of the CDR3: TGTGCCAGTAAGGACAGGGGTGATGAGCAGTTCTTC. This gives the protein CASKDRGDEQFF. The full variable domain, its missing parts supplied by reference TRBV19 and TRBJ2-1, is DGGITQSPKYLFRKEGQNVTLSCEQNLNHDAMYWYRQDPGQGLRLIYYSQIVNDFQKGDIAEGYSVSREKKESFPLTVTSAQKNPTAFYLCASKDRGDEQFFGPGTRLTVL.

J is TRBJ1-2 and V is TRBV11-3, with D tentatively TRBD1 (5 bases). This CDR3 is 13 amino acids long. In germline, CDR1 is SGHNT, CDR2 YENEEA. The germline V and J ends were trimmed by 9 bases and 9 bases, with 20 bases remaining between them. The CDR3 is CARGSGSDSRYTF. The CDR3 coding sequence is TGTGCCAGGGGCTCCGGGAGTGACAGCCGCTACACCTTC.

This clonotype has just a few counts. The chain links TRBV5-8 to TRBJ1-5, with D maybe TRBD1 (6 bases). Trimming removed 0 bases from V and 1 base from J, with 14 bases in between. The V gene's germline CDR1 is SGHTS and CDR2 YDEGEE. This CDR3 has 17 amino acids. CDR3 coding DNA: TGTGCCAGCAGCTTGGATCTGGGGGCGAAGAGCAATCAGCCCCAGCATTTT. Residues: CASSLDLGAKSNQPQHF. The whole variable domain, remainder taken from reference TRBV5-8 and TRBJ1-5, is EAGVTQSPTHLIKTRGQQATLRCSPISGHTSVYWYQQALGLGLQFLLWYDEGEERNRGNFPPRFSGRQFPNYSSELNVNALELEDSALYLCASSLDLGAKSNQPQHFGDGTRLSIL.

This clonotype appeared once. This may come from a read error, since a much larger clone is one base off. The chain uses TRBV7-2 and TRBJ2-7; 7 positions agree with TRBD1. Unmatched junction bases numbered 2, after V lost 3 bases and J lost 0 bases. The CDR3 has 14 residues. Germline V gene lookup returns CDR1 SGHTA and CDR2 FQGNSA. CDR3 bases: TGTGCCAGCAGCTTCTGGGACAGCTCCTACGAGCAGTACTTC. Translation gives CASSFWDSSYEQYF.

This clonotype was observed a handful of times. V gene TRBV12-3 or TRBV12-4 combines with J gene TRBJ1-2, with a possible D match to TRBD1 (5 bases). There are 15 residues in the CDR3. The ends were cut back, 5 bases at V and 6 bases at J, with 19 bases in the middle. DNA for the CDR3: TGTGCCAGCAGTCCCCGGGAGGAGGGGTGGAATGGCTACACCTTC. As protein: CASSPREEGWNGYTF.

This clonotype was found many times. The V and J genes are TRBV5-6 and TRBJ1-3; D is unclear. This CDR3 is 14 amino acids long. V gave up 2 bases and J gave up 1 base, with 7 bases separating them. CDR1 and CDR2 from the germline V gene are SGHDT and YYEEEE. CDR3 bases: TGTGCCAGCAGCTTTGGGTTTTCTGGAAACACCATATATTTT. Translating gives CASSFGFSGNTIYF.

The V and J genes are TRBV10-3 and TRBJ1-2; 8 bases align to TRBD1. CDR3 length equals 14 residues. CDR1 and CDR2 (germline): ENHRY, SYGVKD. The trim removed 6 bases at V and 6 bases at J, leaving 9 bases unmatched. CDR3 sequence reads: CAIRMGTGVNGYTF. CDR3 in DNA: TGTGCCATCAGGATGGGGACAGGAGTTAATGGCTACACCTTC.

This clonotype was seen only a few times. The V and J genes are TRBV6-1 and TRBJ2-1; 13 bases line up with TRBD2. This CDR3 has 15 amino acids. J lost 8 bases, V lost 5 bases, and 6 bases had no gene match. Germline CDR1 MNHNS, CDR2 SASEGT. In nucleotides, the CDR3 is TGTGCCAGCAGTCCGACTAGCGGGAGGACTGATGAGCAGTTCTTC. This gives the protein CASSPTSGRTDEQFF.

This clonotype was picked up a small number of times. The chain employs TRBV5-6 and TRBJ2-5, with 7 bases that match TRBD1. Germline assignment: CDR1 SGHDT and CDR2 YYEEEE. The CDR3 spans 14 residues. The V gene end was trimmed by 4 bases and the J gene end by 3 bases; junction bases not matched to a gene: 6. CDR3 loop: CASSPKGAEETQYF. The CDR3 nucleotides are TGTGCCAGCAGCCCTAAGGGGGCAGAAGAGACCCAGTACTTC.